This T cell receptor (beta chain) was identified in a study of beta chain features in type 1 diabetes. Overall study results and limits: Within the patient group, naive, central memory and Treg TCRB repertoires appeared more similar to each other than within healthy donors.

Isolated RNA was reverse transcribed in full, so expressed TCRB transcripts were sequenced. Some clones are missing from TCRdb's copy, which holds only in-frame ones; the method was immunoSEQ multiplex PCR. The repertoire holds roughly 60,000 clones, with approximately 59% as singletons. As concerns this clone: The antigen remains unidentified.

The sequence came from a young woman in good health. The sequencing sample was made of Tregs from blood.

The CDR3 sequence is CASSFGSGQGPGGGYTF. The CDR3 nucleotides are TGTGCCAGCAGTTTTGGGTCGGGACAGGGGCCCGGAGGGGGCTACACCTTC. The chain has TRBV28 and TRBJ1-2; 10 positions match TRBD1. V lost 3 bases to trimming and J lost 8 bases; unmatched junction nucleotides: 15. The CDR3 length is 17 residues. Germline CDR1 is MDHEN and CDR2 is SYDVKM.